This T cell receptor (beta chain) appears in the sequencing data of a study of blood T cell repertoires in COVID-19. Overall study: From the United States, Italy and Spain came samples of acute and convalescent COVID-19.

Seattle's cohort entered during active infection and was followed longitudinally. The CDR3 loop spans 14 amino acids. Germline V gene lookup returns CDR1 SGHRS and CDR2 YFSETQ. Trimming took off 3 bases at V and 4 bases at J, with 13 bases between the two ends. In the authors' workflow: It was from reference gene primer amplification that nucleated cell counts were estimated. The method was immunoSEQ multiplex PCR; TCRdb's version includes in-frame clones alone and lacks a portion of them. The V and J calls and the clone size are those of that table, but D and trimming were determined from the DNA. This table holds fewer than 200,000 clones, about 87% found once.

The sample consisted of peripheral blood. This chain uses TRBV5-1 with TRBJ1-1; weak D call: TRBD1 (6 bases). This sequence was found in an older woman with COVID-19, enrolled during active disease. In DNA form, the CDR3 reads TGCGCCAGCAGCTCACAGGGAGCATCCACTGAAGCTTTCTTT. Translating gives CASSSQGASTEAFF.